The 5 T cell receptor beta chains below all came from one sample that was sequenced in a study of blood T cell repertoires in COVID-19. The method was immunoSEQ multiplex PCR; TCRdb's version includes in-frame clones alone and lacks a portion of them. The sample holds roughly 260,000 clones; roughly 85% are singletons and the top ten take over 1.5%. Sample: PBMCs or T cells enriched from blood (not recorded which). The source is a woman aged 50 to 65 who had recovered from COVID-19.

This clone was seen more than once but under ten times. The chain carries TRBV10-3 and TRBJ2-2, with TRBD2 as a possible D gene (6 bases). The V gene lost 6 bases and the J gene lost 2 bases, with 13 bases spanning the gap. The V gene's germline CDR1 is ENHRY and CDR2 SYGVKD. The CDR3 is 15 amino acids. The CDR3 DNA follows: TGTGCCATCAGCTCCGGGACTTCTAACACCGGGGAGCTGTTTTTT. Its translation: CAISSGTSNTGELFF.

This chain links TRBV19 with TRBJ1-5; D might be TRBD1 (5 bases). The CDR3 contains 14 residues. Per germline, CDR1 LNHDA and CDR2 SQIVND (reference sequence). V was clipped by 8 bases and J by 0 bases, with 11 bases between them. The CDR3 DNA sequence: TGTGCCAGTGCTGTCAGGGATAGCAATCAGCCCCAGCATTTT. This sequence encodes CASAVRDSNQPQHF.

The sample holds one count of this clone. J is TRBJ2-2 and V is TRBV7-2; D call uncertain. Germline CDR1 is SGHTA and CDR2 is FQGNSA. The CDR3 has 15 amino acids. Trimming shortened V by 1 base and J by 4 bases, and 10 bases separated the two germline ends. This CDR3 reads CASSLGLVPTGELFF. In DNA, the CDR3 is TGTGCCAGCAGCTTAGGTTTAGTACCCACCGGGGAGCTGTTTTTT.

This clone was found once. The chain links TRBV29-1 to TRBJ2-1; D is ambiguous. This CDR3 region has 14 residues. V was trimmed by 6 bases and J by 0 bases, leaving 12 bases between them. The V gene's germline CDR1 is SQVTM and CDR2 ANQGSEA. This chain's CDR3 is CSVRSPSSYNEQFF. As DNA, the CDR3 is TGCAGCGTCCGATCCCCTAGCTCCTACAATGAGCAGTTCTTC.

This sequence joins TRBV19 and TRBJ2-6, with 9 positions matching TRBD1. The germline gives CDR1 LNHDA, CDR2 SQIVND (reference sequence). V lost 1 base and J lost 2; bases outside the gene matches: 9. The CDR3 length is 19 residues. The CDR3, as DNA: TGTGCCAGTAGTATAGGTCGGGACAGGGCTCCCCCTGGGGCCAACGTCCTGACTTTC. Amino acids: CASSIGRDRAPPGANVLTF.